Sequencing of this T cell receptor (beta chain) was carried out in a study of cytomegalovirus exposure and HLA in healthy donors. TCRdb keeps only in-frame clones here, not all; method: immunoSEQ multiplex PCR. The sample consists of 99,000 or so clones, roughly nine tenths of them appearing once. Findings and caveats of the study: Rarity marked most TCR sequences, yet some public TCRs occurred in many donors. According to a subsequent analysis, TCR clusters from the first cohort were inclined to appear together in the roughly 120 validation repertoires.

Germline loops: CDR1 MNHNS, CDR2 SASEGT. The CDR3 consists of 13 residues. V was clipped by 6 bases and J by 8 bases; unmatched bases: 4. This clone was detected a few times. Antigen: not known. Sequencing was carried out using PBMCs. V gene TRBV6-1 combines with J gene TRBJ1-4; 9 nucleotides line up with TRBD1. The source is a woman aged 18-35 years in good health and CMV-seropositive. CDR3 bases: TGTGCCAGCAGCCGGGACAGGGACGAAAAACTGTTTTTT. Translated: CASSRDRDEKLFF.